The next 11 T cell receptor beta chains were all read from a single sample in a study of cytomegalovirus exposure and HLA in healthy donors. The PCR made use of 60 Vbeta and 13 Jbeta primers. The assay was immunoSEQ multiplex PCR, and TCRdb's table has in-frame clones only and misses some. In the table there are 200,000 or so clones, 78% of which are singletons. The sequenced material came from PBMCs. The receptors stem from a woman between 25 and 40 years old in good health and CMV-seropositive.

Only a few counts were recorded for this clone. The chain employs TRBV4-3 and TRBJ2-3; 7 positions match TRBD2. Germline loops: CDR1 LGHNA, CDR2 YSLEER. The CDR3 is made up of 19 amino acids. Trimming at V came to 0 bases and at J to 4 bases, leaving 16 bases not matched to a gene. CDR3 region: CASSQDLGTWGGGADTQYF. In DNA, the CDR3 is TGCGCCAGCAGCCAAGATTTAGGGACGTGGGGGGGTGGCGCAGATACGCAGTATTTT.

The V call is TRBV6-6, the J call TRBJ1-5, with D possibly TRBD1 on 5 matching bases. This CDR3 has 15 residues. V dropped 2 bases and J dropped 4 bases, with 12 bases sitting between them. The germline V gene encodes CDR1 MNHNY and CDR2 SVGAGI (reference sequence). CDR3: CASSYARGPNQPQHF. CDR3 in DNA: TGTGCCAGCAGTTACGCAAGGGGCCCGAATCAGCCCCAGCATTTT.

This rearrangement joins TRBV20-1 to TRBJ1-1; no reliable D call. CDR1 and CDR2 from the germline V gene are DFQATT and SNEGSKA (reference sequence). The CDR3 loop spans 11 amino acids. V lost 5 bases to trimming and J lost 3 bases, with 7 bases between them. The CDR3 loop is CSAPGYTEAFF. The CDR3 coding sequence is TGCAGTGCTCCCGGTTACACTGAAGCTTTCTTT.

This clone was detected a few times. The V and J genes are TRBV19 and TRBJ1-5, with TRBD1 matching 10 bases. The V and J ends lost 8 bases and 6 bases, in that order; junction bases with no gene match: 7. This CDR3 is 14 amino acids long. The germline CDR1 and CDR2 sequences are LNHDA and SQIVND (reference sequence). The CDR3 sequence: CASWDRGWSQPQHF. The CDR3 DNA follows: TGTGCCAGTTGGGACAGGGGATGGAGTCAGCCCCAGCATTTT.

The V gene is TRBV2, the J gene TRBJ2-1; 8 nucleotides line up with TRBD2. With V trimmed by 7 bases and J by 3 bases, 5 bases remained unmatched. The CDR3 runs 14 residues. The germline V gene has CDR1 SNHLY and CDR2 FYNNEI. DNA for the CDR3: TGTGCCAGCAACTCGGGACTAGTCTACAATGAGCAGTTCTTC. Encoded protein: CASNSGLVYNEQFF.

This CDR3 is CASSQEPTSGFYEQYF. The CDR3 coding sequence is TGTGCCAGCAGCCAAGAACCGACTAGCGGATTCTACGAGCAGTACTTC. The V and J genes are TRBV4-2 and TRBJ2-7; 9 bases map to TRBD2. Losses at the gene ends were 0 bases for V and 3 bases for J; bases not matched to a gene: 6. The CDR3 length is 16 residues. Germline V gives CDR1 LGHNA, CDR2 YNFKEQ.

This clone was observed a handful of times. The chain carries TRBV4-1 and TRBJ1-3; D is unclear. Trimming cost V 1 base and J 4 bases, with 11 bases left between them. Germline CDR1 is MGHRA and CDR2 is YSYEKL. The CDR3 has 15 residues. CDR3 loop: CASSQAGGRGNTIYF. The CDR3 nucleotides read TGCGCCAGCAGCCAAGCGGGAGGGAGGGGAAACACCATATATTTT.

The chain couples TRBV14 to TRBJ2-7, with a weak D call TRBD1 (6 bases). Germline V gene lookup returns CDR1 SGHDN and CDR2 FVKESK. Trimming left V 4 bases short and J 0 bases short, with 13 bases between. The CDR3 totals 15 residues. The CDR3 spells CASSRGHLSSYEQYF. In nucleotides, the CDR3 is TGTGCCAGCAGCCGGGGACACTTGAGCTCCTACGAGCAGTACTTC.

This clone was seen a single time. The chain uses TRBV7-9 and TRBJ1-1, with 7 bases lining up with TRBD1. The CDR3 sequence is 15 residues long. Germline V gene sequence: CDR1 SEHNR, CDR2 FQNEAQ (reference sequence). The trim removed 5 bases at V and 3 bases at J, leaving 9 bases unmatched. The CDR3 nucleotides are TGTGCCAGCAGCAAAACCCAGGGGGTTGACACTGAAGCTTTCTTT. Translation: CASSKTQGVDTEAFF.

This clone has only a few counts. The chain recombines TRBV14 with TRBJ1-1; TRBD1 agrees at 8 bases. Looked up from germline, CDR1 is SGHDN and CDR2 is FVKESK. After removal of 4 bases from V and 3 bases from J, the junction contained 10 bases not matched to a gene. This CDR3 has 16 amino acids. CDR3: CASSLRIGQGDTEAFF. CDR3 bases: TGTGCCAGCAGCCTGAGAATCGGACAGGGAGACACTGAAGCTTTCTTT.

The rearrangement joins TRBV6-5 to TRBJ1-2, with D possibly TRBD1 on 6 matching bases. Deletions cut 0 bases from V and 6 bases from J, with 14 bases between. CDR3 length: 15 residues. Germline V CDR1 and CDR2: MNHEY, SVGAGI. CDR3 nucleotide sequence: TGTGCCAGCAGTTACTCGGGGGTACAGGGTAATGGCTACACCTTC. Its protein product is CASSYSGVQGNGYTF.